This T cell receptor beta chain was found in a study of beta chain features in type 1 diabetes. The CDR3 length is 17 residues. Trimming pared 0 bases from V and 5 bases from J, leaving 16 bases between. Germline V gene sequence: CDR1 LGHNA, CDR2 YSLEER. A CD45RO/CCR7/CD25/CD127/CD95/CD27 panel sorted naive, central memory, regulatory and stem cell-like memory CD4+ cells. The study, taken as a whole, reports: In every one of the four CD4+ subsets, TCRB CDR3s were moderately but significantly shorter in Type 1 diabetes patients. Sequencing from cDNA could over-represent high-TCR-expressing cells.

A remark on this clone: Its antigen is unknown.

Expressed TCRB transcripts were sequenced, since all the RNA that had been isolated was reverse transcribed. About 3.57 million reads were obtained on average from naive, central memory and regulatory T cell samples. TCRdb keeps only in-frame clones here, not all; method: immunoSEQ multiplex PCR. The sample has 130,000 to 150,000 clones, around 7% seen once. This clonotype was sampled from a woman under 40 in good health. V gene TRBV4-3 combines with J gene TRBJ2-2; D possibly corresponds to TRBD1 (5 bases). Sequenced: central memory CD4+ T cells from blood. The DNA for the CDR3 is TGCGCCAGCAGCCAAGAGGCTAGGGGCTTAGGAACCGGGGAGCTGTTTTTT. Amino acid sequence: CASSQEARGLGTGELFF.